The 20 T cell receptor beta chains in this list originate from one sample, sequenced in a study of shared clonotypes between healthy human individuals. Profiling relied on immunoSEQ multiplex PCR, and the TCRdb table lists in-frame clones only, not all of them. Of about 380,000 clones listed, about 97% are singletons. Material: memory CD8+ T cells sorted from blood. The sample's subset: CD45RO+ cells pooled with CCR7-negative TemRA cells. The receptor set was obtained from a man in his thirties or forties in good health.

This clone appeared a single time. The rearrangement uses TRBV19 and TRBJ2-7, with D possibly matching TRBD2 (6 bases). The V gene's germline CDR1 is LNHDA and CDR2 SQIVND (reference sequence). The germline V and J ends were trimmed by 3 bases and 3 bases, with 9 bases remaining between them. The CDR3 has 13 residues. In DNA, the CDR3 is TGTGCCAGTAGTATGGTTAGCGGCTACGAGCAGTACTTC. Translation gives CASSMVSGYEQYF.

CDR3 in DNA: TGTGCCAGCAGCTTGGTTTCGGGGGTCGGGGCCAACGTCCTGACTTTC. This translates into CASSLVSGVGANVLTF. V is TRBV5-8 and J is TRBJ2-6; tentative D call: TRBD2 (6 bases). Trimming shortened V by 0 bases and J by 4 bases, and 11 bases separated the two germline ends. The V gene's germline CDR1 is SGHTS and CDR2 YDEGEE. This CDR3 has 16 amino acids.

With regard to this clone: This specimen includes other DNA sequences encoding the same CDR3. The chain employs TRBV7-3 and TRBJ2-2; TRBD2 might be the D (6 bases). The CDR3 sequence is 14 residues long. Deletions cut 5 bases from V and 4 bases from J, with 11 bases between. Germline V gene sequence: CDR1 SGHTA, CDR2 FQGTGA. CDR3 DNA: TGTGCCAGCAGCCCGGGGACTGGCACCGGGGAGCTGTTTTTT. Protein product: CASSPGTGTGELFF.

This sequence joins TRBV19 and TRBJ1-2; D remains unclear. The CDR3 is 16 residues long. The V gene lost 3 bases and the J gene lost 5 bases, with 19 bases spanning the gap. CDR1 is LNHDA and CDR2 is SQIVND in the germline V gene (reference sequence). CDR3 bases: TGTGCCAGTAGTATCGCCGGGGTTCTCCAGGAGTATGGCTACACCTTC. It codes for CASSIAGVLQEYGYTF.

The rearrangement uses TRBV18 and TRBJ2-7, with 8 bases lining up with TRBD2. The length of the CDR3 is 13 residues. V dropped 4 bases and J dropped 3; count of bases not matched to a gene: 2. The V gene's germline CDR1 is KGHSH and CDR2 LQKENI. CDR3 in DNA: TGTGCCAGCTCACGGGCGGGAGGCTACGAGCAGTACTTC. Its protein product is CASSRAGGYEQYF.

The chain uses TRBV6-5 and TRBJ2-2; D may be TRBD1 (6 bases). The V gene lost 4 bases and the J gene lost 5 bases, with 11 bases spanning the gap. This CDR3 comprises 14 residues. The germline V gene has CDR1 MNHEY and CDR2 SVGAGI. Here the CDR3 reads CASSSAGATGELFF. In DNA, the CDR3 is TGTGCCAGCAGTTCGGCAGGGGCGACCGGGGAGCTGTTTTTT.

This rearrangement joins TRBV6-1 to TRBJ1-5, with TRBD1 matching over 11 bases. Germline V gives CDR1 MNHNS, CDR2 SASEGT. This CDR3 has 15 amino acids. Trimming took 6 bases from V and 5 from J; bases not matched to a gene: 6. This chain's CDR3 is CASRTRTGGDQPQHF. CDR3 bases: TGTGCCAGCAGAACCAGGACAGGGGGCGATCAGCCCCAGCATTTT.

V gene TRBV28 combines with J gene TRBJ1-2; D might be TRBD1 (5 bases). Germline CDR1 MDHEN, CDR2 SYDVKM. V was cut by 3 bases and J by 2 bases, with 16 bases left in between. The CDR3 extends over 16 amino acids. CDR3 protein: CASSFSMWDGNYGYTF. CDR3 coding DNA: TGTGCCAGCAGTTTCAGTATGTGGGACGGGAACTATGGCTACACCTTC.

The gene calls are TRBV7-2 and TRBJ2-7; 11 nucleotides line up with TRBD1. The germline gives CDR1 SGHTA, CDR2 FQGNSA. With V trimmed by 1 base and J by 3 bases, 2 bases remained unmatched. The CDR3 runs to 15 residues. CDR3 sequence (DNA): TGTGCCAGCAGCTTAGGGGGGACAGGGGGCTACGAGCAGTACTTC. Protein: CASSLGGTGGYEQYF.

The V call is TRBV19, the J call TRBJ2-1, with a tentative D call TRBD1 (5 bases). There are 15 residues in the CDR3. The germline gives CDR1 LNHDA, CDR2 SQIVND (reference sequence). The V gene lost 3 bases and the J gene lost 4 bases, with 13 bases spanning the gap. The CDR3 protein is CASSMVGANYNEQFF. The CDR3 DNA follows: TGTGCCAGTAGTATGGTAGGGGCCAATTACAATGAGCAGTTCTTC.

The CDR3 sequence: CASSQRPTGTGDRNQPQHF. The CDR3 DNA follows: TGCGCCAGCAGCCAGAGACCCACCGGGACAGGGGATCGCAATCAGCCCCAGCATTTT. The J gene is TRBJ1-5, the V gene TRBV4-1; TRBD1 matches 10 bases. CDR1 MGHRA and CDR2 YSYEKL come from the germline V gene. Trimming took 3 bases from V and 2 from J; bases not matched to a gene: 13. This CDR3 contains 19 residues.

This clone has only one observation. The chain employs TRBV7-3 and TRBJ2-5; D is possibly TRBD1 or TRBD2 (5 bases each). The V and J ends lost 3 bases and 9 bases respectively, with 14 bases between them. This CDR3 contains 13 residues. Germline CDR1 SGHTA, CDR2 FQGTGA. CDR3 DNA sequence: TGTGCCAGCAGCTTCGACAGAGGGAGCGCCCAGTACTTC. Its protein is CASSFDRGSAQYF.

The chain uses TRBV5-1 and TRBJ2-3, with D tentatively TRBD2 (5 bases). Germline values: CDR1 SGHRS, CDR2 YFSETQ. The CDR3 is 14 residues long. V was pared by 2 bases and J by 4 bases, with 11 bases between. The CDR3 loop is CASSFLPGSDTQYF. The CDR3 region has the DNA TGCGCCAGCAGCTTCTTACCGGGGTCAGATACGCAGTATTTT.

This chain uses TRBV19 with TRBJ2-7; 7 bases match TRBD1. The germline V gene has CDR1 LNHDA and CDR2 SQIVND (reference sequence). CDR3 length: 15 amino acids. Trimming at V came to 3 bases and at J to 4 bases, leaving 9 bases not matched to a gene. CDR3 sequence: CASSISRQGVYEQYF. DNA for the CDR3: TGTGCCAGTAGTATTTCGAGACAGGGAGTATACGAGCAGTACTTC.

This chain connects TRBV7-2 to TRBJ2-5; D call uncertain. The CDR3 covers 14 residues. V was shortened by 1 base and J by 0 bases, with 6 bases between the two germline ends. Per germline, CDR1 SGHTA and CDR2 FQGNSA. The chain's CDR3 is CASSLDGYQETQYF. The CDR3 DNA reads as TGTGCCAGCAGCTTAGACGGGTACCAAGAGACCCAGTACTTC.

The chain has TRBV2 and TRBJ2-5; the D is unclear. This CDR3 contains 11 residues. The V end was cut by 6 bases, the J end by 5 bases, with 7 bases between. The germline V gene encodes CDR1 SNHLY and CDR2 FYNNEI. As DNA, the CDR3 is TGTGCCAGCAGCGTAGTCGAGACCCAGTACTTC. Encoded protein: CASSVVETQYF.

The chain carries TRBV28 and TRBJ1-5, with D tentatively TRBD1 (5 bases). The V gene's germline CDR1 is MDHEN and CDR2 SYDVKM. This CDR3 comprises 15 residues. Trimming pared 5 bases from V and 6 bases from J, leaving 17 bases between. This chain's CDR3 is CASSPPRGGRQPQHF. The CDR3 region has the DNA TGTGCCAGCAGTCCGCCGCGGGGGGGTCGTCAGCCCCAGCATTTT.

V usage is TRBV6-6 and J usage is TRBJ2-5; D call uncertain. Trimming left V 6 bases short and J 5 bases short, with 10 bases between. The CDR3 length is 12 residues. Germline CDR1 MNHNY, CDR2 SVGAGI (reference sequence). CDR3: CASRPSPETQYF. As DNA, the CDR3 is TGTGCCAGCAGACCTTCTCCGGAGACCCAGTACTTC.

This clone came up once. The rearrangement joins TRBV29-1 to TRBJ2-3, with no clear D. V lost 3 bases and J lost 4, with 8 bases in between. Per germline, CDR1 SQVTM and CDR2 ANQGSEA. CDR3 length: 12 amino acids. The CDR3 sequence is CSVDRRADTQYF. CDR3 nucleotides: TGCAGCGTTGATCGTCGGGCAGATACGCAGTATTTT.

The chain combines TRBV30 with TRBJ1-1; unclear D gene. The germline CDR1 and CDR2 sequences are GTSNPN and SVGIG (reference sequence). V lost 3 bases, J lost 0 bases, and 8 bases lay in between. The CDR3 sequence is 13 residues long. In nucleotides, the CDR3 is TGTGCCTGGAGGCGTCAGATGAACACTGAAGCTTTCTTT. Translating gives CAWRRQMNTEAFF.